Each of the 10 T cell receptor beta chains below was sequenced from the same sample in a study of blood T cell repertoires in COVID-19. Measured with immunoSEQ multiplex PCR; TCRdb has only the in-frame clones, and not every one. The data show under 350,000 clones, over 85% seen once. Sequenced sample: PBMCs or T cells enriched from blood (not recorded which). These receptor sequences come from a man aged 60-69 years who had recovered from COVID-19.

The V gene is TRBV6-2 or TRBV6-3, the J gene TRBJ1-5, with D unclear. V was shortened by 2 bases and J by 3 bases, with 8 bases between the two germline ends. This CDR3 region has 14 residues. Germline V lookup: CDR1 MNHEY, CDR2 SVGEGT. The CDR3 spells CASSYGGNNQPQHF. The CDR3, as DNA: TGTGCCAGCAGTTACGGCGGGAACAATCAGCCCCAGCATTTT.

The chain links TRBV4-2 to TRBJ1-4; the match to TRBD1 covers 7 bases. Germline V lookup: CDR1 LGHNA, CDR2 YNFKEQ. With 1 base clipped from V and 0 bases from J, the junction kept 5 bases outside the gene matches. CDR3 length: 17 amino acids. The CDR3 reads CASSQGTQGATNEKLFF. CDR3 DNA sequence: TGTGCCAGCAGCCAAGGGACTCAGGGGGCAACTAATGAAAAACTGTTTTTT.

The CDR3 loop reads CASSYRGDTQYF. In DNA form, the CDR3 reads TGTGCCAGCAGCTACAGGGGTGATACGCAGTATTTT. This rearrangement joins TRBV7-9 to TRBJ2-3, with 7 bases fitting TRBD1. Germline V lookup: CDR1 SEHNR, CDR2 FQNEAQ (reference sequence). V lost 4 bases and J lost 6; bases outside the gene matches: 1. This CDR3 comprises 12 residues. Supplemented by reference TRBV7-9 and TRBJ2-3, the full variable domain reads DTGVSQNPRHKITKRGQNVTFRCDPISEHNRLYWYRQTLGQGPEFLTYFQNEAQLEKSRLLSDRFSAERPKGSFSTLEIQRTEQGDSAMYLCASSYRGDTQYFGPGTRLTVL.

The chain employs TRBV14 and TRBJ1-2; 8 positions match TRBD1. The V gene end was trimmed by 4 bases and the J gene end by 5 bases; junction bases not matched to a gene: 9. Per the germline V gene, CDR1 is SGHDN and CDR2 is FVKESK. This CDR3 spans 15 amino acids. For the CDR3, the DNA is TGTGCCAGCAGCCCGGACAGGGAGGTTGAGTATGGCTACACCTTC. It encodes CASSPDREVEYGYTF.

V is TRBV5-1 and J is TRBJ1-6; D gene uncertain. V was pared by 2 bases and J by 7 bases, with 10 bases between. The germline V gene encodes CDR1 SGHRS and CDR2 YFSETQ. This CDR3 is built from 14 residues. The CDR3 coding sequence is TGCGCCAGCAGCTTCGAGCACTTGAATTCACCCCTCCACTTT. It translates to CASSFEHLNSPLHF.

This clone has just one count. This chain connects TRBV9 to TRBJ2-3; 8 bases align to TRBD1. Germline CDR1 reads SGDLS; CDR2 reads YYNGEE. This CDR3 has 15 amino acids. Germline trimming cut 0 bases from V and 6 bases from J; bases unmatched to any gene: 6. CDR3 amino acids: CASSVDGRGLDTQYF. Here the CDR3 DNA reads TGTGCCAGCAGCGTAGACGGCAGGGGGCTGGATACGCAGTATTTT.

The V gene is TRBV11-3, the J gene TRBJ2-2; TRBD2 is a possible D gene (6 bases). There are 13 residues in the CDR3. The germline V gene encodes CDR1 SGHNT and CDR2 YENEEA. Trimming pared 6 bases from V and 5 bases from J, leaving 10 bases between. For the CDR3, the DNA is TGTGCCAGCAGTCAGAGCGGGACCGGGGAGCTGTTTTTT. Translated: CASSQSGTGELFF.

This chain uses TRBV27 with TRBJ2-5; 7 nucleotides agree with TRBD2. The CDR3 covers 14 residues. The J segment lost 4 bases and the V segment lost 5 bases, leaving 7 bases of the junction unmatched. Germline CDR1 reads MNHEY; CDR2 reads SMNVEV (reference sequence). The CDR3 DNA sequence: TGTGCCAGCAGTGGCGGGACTACCCGAGAGACCCAGTACTTC. This codes for CASSGGTTRETQYF.

This clone was counted once. V is TRBV10-3 and J is TRBJ2-7; 8 bases fit TRBD1. The CDR3 length is 14 residues. Germline V gene lookup returns CDR1 ENHRY and CDR2 SYGVKD. Losses at the gene ends were 1 base for V and 3 bases for J; bases not matched to a gene: 2. The CDR3 spells CAISELQGDYEQYF. For the CDR3, the DNA is TGTGCCATCAGTGAGTTACAGGGGGACTACGAGCAGTACTTC.

The chain recombines TRBV9 with TRBJ2-5, with D perhaps matching TRBD2 (7 bases). The CDR3 extends over 13 amino acids. V lost 4 bases and J 7 bases, leaving 14 bases between the germline ends. Germline lookup yields CDR1 SGDLS and CDR2 YYNGEE. The CDR3 region is CASSNGGRGTQYF. The CDR3, as DNA: TGTGCCAGCAGCAACGGGGGGCGGGGGACCCAGTACTTC.